A single sample gave rise to the 7 T cell receptor beta chains below, sequenced in a study of T cells after yellow fever vaccination. MiXCR, run by TCRdb on the 5' RACE reads, gives a single entry per CDR3 protein. In the table there are about 510,000 distinct CDR3 sequences, 20% to 25% of which are singletons. The sequences come from PBMCs, collected less than 25 days after the first yellow fever vaccination. All receptors derive from a man younger than 30 who received the YFV17D yellow fever vaccine.

The chain joins TRBV4-1 to TRBJ1-2; no clear D gene. Germline-derived CDR1 and CDR2 are MGHRA and YSYEKL. CDR3 length: 11 amino acids. V was clipped by 4 bases and J by 8 bases, with 8 bases between them. In nucleotides, the CDR3 is TGCGCCAGCAGCCGATTCGGAGGCTACACCTTC. It codes for CASSRFGGYTF.

This clonotype appeared a few times. J is TRBJ2-3 and V is TRBV4-3, with TRBD1 identical over 10 bases. Germline V lookup: CDR1 LGHNA, CDR2 YSLEER. The junction had 4 bases not matched to a gene; V was cut back by 2 bases and J by 2 bases. The CDR3 spans 16 residues. CDR3 coding DNA: TGCGCCAGCAGCCAATGGGACAGGGGACCCACAGATACGCAGTATTTT. This gives the protein CASSQWDRGPTDTQYF.

This clonotype has just a few counts. V and J are TRBV21-1 and TRBJ2-2. TRBV21-1 is classified as a pseudogene. The CDR3 loop spans 14 amino acids. The DNA of the CDR3 is TGTGCCAGCAGCAAAAATGGGAACACCGGGGAGCTGTTTTTT. It specifies CASSKNGNTGELFF.

This clonotype was counted only a few times. CDR3 loop: CASSSRRINNEQFF. The CDR3 nucleotides are TGTGCCAGCAGCTCCAGGAGAATTAACAATGAGCAGTTCTTC. V is TRBV7-9 and J is TRBJ2-1, with unresolved D. Trimming removed 4 bases from V and 5 bases from J, with 12 bases in between. CDR3 size: 14 residues. The germline CDR1 and CDR2 sequences are SEHNR and FQNEAQ (reference sequence).

The rearrangement links TRBV29-1 to TRBJ2-3, with TRBD1 as a possible D gene (5 bases). The CDR3 covers 14 residues. CDR1 is SQVTM, CDR2 ANQGSEA, per germline. V lost 2 bases to trimming and J lost 3 bases, with 12 bases between them. The CDR3 here is CSVETRVGTDTQYF. The CDR3 coding sequence is TGCAGCGTTGAAACCAGGGTAGGGACAGATACGCAGTATTTT.

V usage is TRBV25-1 and J usage is TRBJ2-2; 7 positions match TRBD1. Germline V gene lookup returns CDR1 MGHDK and CDR2 SYGVNS. The CDR3 runs 15 residues. The J segment lost 7 bases and the V segment lost 4 bases, leaving 9 bases of the junction unmatched. The CDR3 is CASSALQGYNGELFF. CDR3 nucleotides: TGTGCCAGCAGTGCATTACAGGGGTATAACGGGGAGCTGTTTTTT. Variable domain in full (rest from reference TRBV25-1 and TRBJ2-2): EADIYQTPRYLVIGTGKKITLECSQTMGHDKMYWYQQDPGMELHLIHYSYGVNSTEKGDLSSESTVSRIRTEHFPLTLESARPSHTSQYLCASSALQGYNGELFFGEGSRLTVL.

The CDR3 protein is CASSAGREAFF. In DNA, the CDR3 is TGTGCCAGCAGTGCCGGAAGGGAAGCTTTCTTT. The J gene is TRBJ1-1, the V gene TRBV25-1; D remains unclear. This CDR3 region has 11 residues. The germline V gene encodes CDR1 MGHDK and CDR2 SYGVNS. Trimming left V 4 bases short and J 8 bases short, with 8 bases between. Using reference TRBV25-1 and TRBJ1-1 for the parts outside the CDR3, the full variable domain is EADIYQTPRYLVIGTGKKITLECSQTMGHDKMYWYQQDPGMELHLIHYSYGVNSTEKGDLSSESTVSRIRTEHFPLTLESARPSHTSQYLCASSAGREAFFGQGTRLTVV.